This T cell receptor beta chain was captured by sequencing in a study of T cell responses to AZD1222 COVID-19 vaccine. The CDR3 is 12 amino acids. Deletions cut 1 base from V and 7 bases from J, with 5 bases between. With respect to this clone: What it binds is unknown.

Assay used: immunoSEQ multiplex PCR; TCRdb lists only in-frame clones, some missing. The data show roughly 93,000 clones, 89% seen once. Analysis merged second doses at about 4 or about 12 weeks. Regarding the study as a whole: The span of vaccine-associated CD4 TCRs extended across spike, with dominance at 160-218 and 743-854.

The V gene is TRBV12-3 or TRBV12-4, the J gene TRBJ1-5; no firm D call. Material: peripheral blood, obtained 28 days after the second AZD1222 dose. This TCR was recovered from an adult who received the AZD1222 COVID-19 vaccine. The CDR3: CASSLGWQPQHF. DNA of the CDR3: TGTGCCAGCAGTTTAGGGTGGCAGCCCCAGCATTTT.